This T cell receptor (beta chain) derives from a study of vaccination effects on CD4 cells after COVID-19. Study overall: Each participant received a vaccine that was either BNT162b2 or mRNA-1273, given as two doses.

Libraries were prepared by immunoSEQ multiplex PCR; TCRdb keeps only in-frame clonotypes and omits some of them. The sample yields about 33,000 clones, about 78% seen once. With respect to this clone: What it binds is unknown.

The CDR3 extends over 14 amino acids. Germline values: CDR1 SNHLY, CDR2 FYNNEI. With V trimmed by 9 bases and J by 5 bases, 9 bases remained unmatched. Study-wide findings and caveats: Convalescent patients numbered few in the study; early post-infection timepoints were missing entirely.

Viral peptide pools were used in the ViraFEST assay to expand antigen-specific CD4+ T cells, and sequencing came afterward. Culture lasted about ten days before CD4+ T cell isolation. This person's SARS-CoV-2 infection, confirmed by PCR, occurred between March and December 2020. Supplemented with roughly 9.6 IU/ml IL-2 and 9.5 to 10 ug/ml peptides, a few million PBMC per well were kept in culture. The gene calls are TRBV2 and TRBJ1-5; TRBD1 matches at 8 bases. Material: CD4+ T cells from PBMCs cultured with HCoV-NL63 spike peptides, obtained before COVID-19 vaccination. The source is a human donor who had a prior SARS-CoV-2 infection. CDR3 DNA: TGTGCCAGTACACCGGACAGGGTGGATCAGCCCCAGCATTTT. Its protein product is CASTPDRVDQPQHF.